This T cell receptor (beta chain) was observed in a study of T cell responses to AZD1222 COVID-19 vaccine. Some clones are missing from TCRdb's copy, which holds only in-frame ones; the method was immunoSEQ multiplex PCR. The repertoire consists of 150,000 or so clones, with approximately 90% occurring once and the leading ten covering 6.9%. The TCR originated in an adult in good health. Material: peripheral blood, obtained on day 0 of AZD1222 vaccination.

In DNA form, the CDR3 reads TGTGCCAGCAGCACTGACAGGGTATCTGGCTACACCTTC. Its protein product is CASSTDRVSGYTF. The chain employs TRBV7-9 and TRBJ1-2; TRBD1 matches 7 bases. V lost 5 bases to trimming and J lost 7 bases; unmatched junction nucleotides: 7. In germline, CDR1 is SEHNR, CDR2 FQNEAQ (reference sequence). This CDR3 has 13 amino acids.